A single T cell receptor (beta chain) is shown here with its context. As handled by the study authors: It was from reference gene primer amplification that nucleated cell counts were estimated. Sequencing used immunoSEQ multiplex PCR; TCRdb keeps in-frame clones, though not all of them. V and J calls and clone size are as listed in that table; D and trimming were resolved from the DNA. The data hold about 71,000 clones, with around 80% observed a single time. The sample is drawn from a study of blood T cell repertoires in COVID-19. Across the whole study: COVID-19 samples, acute and convalescent, were from the United States, Italy and Spain. PBMCs, B-cell-depleted T cells, or T cells provided the cDNA or gDNA that made up the material.

This CDR3 region has 19 residues. Germline V lookup: CDR1 LGHDT, CDR2 YNNKEL (reference sequence). V was pared by 1 base and J by 4 bases, with 12 bases of the junction left unmatched. Sequenced sample: peripheral blood. The sequence was collected from a woman at least 80 years old with acute or convalescent COVID-19. V usage is TRBV3-1 (or the pseudogene TRBV3-2) and J usage is TRBJ2-3; 12 nucleotides line up with TRBD2. Written as DNA, the CDR3 is TGTGCCAGCAGCCAAGCGCCATGGACTAGCGGGATCTGGTCAGATACGCAGTATTTT. Amino acid sequence: CASSQAPWTSGIWSDTQYF.